The following is a T cell receptor (beta chain) sequence with its context. No antigen is known for it. The source of the sample is a study of T cells in Graves' hyperthyroidism and ophthalmopathy. General study results and limits: The blood repertoire included most of the expanded thyroid clonotypes above 0.001.

Using RNA transcripts as the source, TCR beta CDR3 regions were amplified. A first-round RT-PCR of the TCR CDR3 used the HTBI primer set. TCRdb ran MiXCR on the multiplex PCR reads and lists one entry per CDR3 protein. The table includes roughly 300,000 distinct CDR3 sequences, over 20% detected once. The authors deemed Graves' hyperthyroidism stable absent ophthalmopathy progression within 18 months. Exclusion of a patient resulted from uncontrolled infection, other autoimmune disease, pregnancy or lactation. Trimming removed 11 bases at V and 6 bases at J, with 13 bases between. The CDR3 loop spans 11 amino acids. Per the germline V gene, CDR1 is LNHDA and CDR2 is SQIVND (reference sequence).

The rearrangement uses TRBV19 and TRBJ1-1; D uncertain. Sequenced: blood. This sequence was found in a woman in her 50s with Graves' hyperthyroidism. The CDR3: CACAQGAEAFF. The CDR3 DNA is TGTGCCTGTGCCCAAGGCGCTGAAGCTTTCTTT.